This section outlines one T cell receptor (beta chain) sequence together with its context. Its antigen is unknown. The cohort was made up of 500 to 850 healthy bone marrow donors. All cohort members were sampled while nominally healthy, although unrecorded immune exposures were likely present. The donor was CMV seropositive and belonged to the group of 250 to 300 seropositive cohort members. A peripheral blood sample was provided by each donor, and peripheral blood mononuclear cells were used for TCR beta sequencing. The Qiagen DNeasy Blood Extraction Kit was used to extract genomic DNA from the blood cell samples. This record belongs to a study of cytomegalovirus exposure and HLA in healthy donors (dated by TCRdb to the late 2010s). Context from the whole study: In an earlier analysis of roughly 500 of the donors, 276 Gb of sequence data and 95 million to 130 million unique TCR beta sequences from 150 million to 200 million T cells were reported. An earlier analysis of 587 of the donors used high-throughput TCR beta sequencing to judge whether each TCR beta V gene segment behaved as functional or pseudogenic. Both class I and class II loci were covered by HLA typing, at four-digit resolution. About 310 gigabases of sequencing data and approximately 84 million unique TCR sequences were included in an early release covering about 600 HLA-typed donors. In a later genetic analysis, genome-wide SNP genotypes for about three fifths of the 666 donors were used, and that subset was treated as a discovery cohort. The number of typed donors differed by locus: about 620-640 for A, B, C, DRB1 and DQB1; roughly 510 for DQA1; approximately 600 for DPA1; and around 470 for DPB1. Among the roughly 390 genotyped donors, around 81% belonged to the genetic ancestry cluster associated with self-reported Caucasian donors. Among around 400 genotyped donors of the cohort, an average of about 220,000 unique TCR beta nucleotide sequences was sequenced per donor, of which 15% to 20% were non-productive. To predict cytomegalovirus infection status, the study brought together high-throughput TCR immunosequencing, statistical association of individual TCRs with disease status, and machine learning. Every discovery cohort repertoire had been produced on one sequencing platform. A separate validation cohort of about 110 different subjects was used in addition to the roughly 670-subject first cohort. The later analysis used no new phenotypic data to find candidate immune exposures, relying instead on TCR beta sequences and their occurrence across donors. The study aimed to test whether cataloging public T cell receptors could reveal signatures of past pathogen exposure. Roughly 5 DR-DQ haplotypes were handled as single units for association and clustering, since linkage in the cohort was strong. The T cell repertoires of under 750 subjects were profiled by immunosequencing and related to cytomegalovirus serostatus. To study patterns of TCR occurrence, a later analysis re-analyzed previously published TCR beta repertoires from 666 donors and added high-resolution HLA genotyping. Alongside the repertoire data, information on donor age, sex, ethnicity and CMV serostatus was compiled.

For CDR1 and CDR2, the germline V gene (reference sequence) lists SEHNR and FQNEAQ. Trimming costs V 5 bases and J 1 base, and their ends lie 6 bases apart. Reading from cysteine to phenylalanine, the CDR3 counts 12 amino acids. Only the CDR3 part of the read is kept: 36 bases, read in frame from the first base. The library was generated by the immunoSEQ multiplex PCR assay. A mixture of 60 forward primers for TCR Vbeta segments and 13 reverse primers for TCR Jbeta segments was used in the multiplex PCR. The CDR3 region of rearranged TCR beta genes was amplified from genomic DNA with a multiplex PCR assay. Amplified TCR beta libraries were sequenced as 87-base-pair reads on the Illumina HiSeq System. For the original study's pipeline: Across the roughly 700 repertoires, a later analysis counted around 80 million unique TCR beta chains, some 11 million of which were shared by at least two donors. A nearest-neighbor algorithm error-corrected the raw reads and collapsed the reads into unique sequences, merging closely related sequences to remove PCR and sequencing errors. CDR3 sequences were aligned to IMGT reference sequences to assign V, D and J gene segments. For a sequence to be retained, a match of at least six nucleotides was required to both a V gene segment and a J gene segment. Rearrangements were classified as productive when the CDR3 lacked stop codons and remained in frame with V and J, and all other rearrangements were classified as non-productive. CDR3 was defined according to IMGT convention as the region running from the second conserved V-encoded cysteine to the conserved J-encoded phenylalanine. In an earlier analysis of 587 of the donors, sequences lacking an unambiguous match to a single V gene segment were excluded. In an earlier analysis of a few hundred of the donors, V segments were called functional above 56.7% productive rearrangements and were called segregating when the between-donor standard deviation exceeded 5%. A statistical classification framework was built to diagnose cytomegalovirus status from the catalog of TCR beta chain sequences. A later analysis assigned V and J genes by comparing TCR nucleotide sequences with IMGT/GENE-DB human TR gene sequences. In a later analysis, CDR3 sequences and most-parsimonious VDJ recombination scenarios were assigned using the TCRdist pipeline. A later analysis defined each TCR beta chain by its CDR3 amino acid sequence plus V-gene family, and excluded reads lacking a unique V-gene family. As a way to deal with suspected cross-contamination and a sequencing artifact, a later analysis dropped 640 or so nucleotide sequences that were highly shared and had low generation probability. In a later analysis, a clonal expansion index for each public chain was calculated from normalized within-repertoire ranks of inferred template counts. A later analysis computed generation probabilities with a VDJ recombination model fitted to out-of-frame rearrangements, and checked the results against IGoR. Hypergeometric tests were used in a later analysis to score TCR-TCR, TCR-HLA and TCR-CMV co-occurrence, with a repertoire-size bias correction applied to the TCR pairs. To estimate false discovery rates, a later analysis permuted the HLA or CMV assignments 20 times. In a later analysis, co-occurring TCRs were grouped with DBSCAN, and TCRdist sequence similarity was added when clustering was performed within HLA-allele-positive subsets. Repertoires with fewer than 30,000 or more than 120,000 public chains were left out of co-occurrence clustering, as were a few repertoires with anomalous nucleotide sharing. TCRdb provides this immuneACCESS table in a form limited to in-frame rearrangements. Some clones are lacking; in checked studies, under half of them reflect an unresolved V gene, and why the rest are absent is not known. That table furnishes V, J and clone size, whereas the DNA furnished D and trimming. This sample's table lists tens of thousands of clones. 4.5% to 5% of the sample lies in the top ten.

Results the study describes overall, beyond this receptor: An association between a missense DCLRE1C variant and V-gene and J-gene trimming of TCR beta chains was found in a later genetic analysis and replicated in an independent cohort. The presence/absence analyses assumed that sequencing depth was roughly uniform across donors, and that assumption may not be true. Linkage disequilibrium might explain the correlated functional status among segregating V segments, but an unknown experimental factor could not be ruled out. In an earlier analysis of some 550 of the donors, most TCR beta V segments were observed in productive rearrangements about 87% or about 30% of the time, broadly matching IMGT annotations. In a later analysis, the rate of TCR association differed among HLA loci, with DRB1 alleles having the most associated TCRs and HLA-C alleles having the fewest. Some IMGT-functional V segments, including TRBV6-2 and TRBV6-3, could not be distinguished by the 87-base-pair reads and were therefore excluded. A later analysis found that most CMV-associated TCR beta chains appeared HLA-restricted, with HLA associations seemingly driven largely by CMV exposure. The study listed 150 to 200 TCR beta chains as associated with cytomegalovirus. In vitro tests confirmed that three of the cytomegalovirus-associated TCR beta chains recognize cytomegalovirus antigens. A later analysis reported that several top co-occurrence clusters appeared linked to parvovirus B19, influenza, CMV and Epstein-Barr virus. In a later analysis, HLA-associated TCR beta chains showed more clonal expansion and lower generation probabilities than non-associated chains that were equally common. It was suggested by the authors that the approach could potentially be generalized to other disease states and immunological phenotypes. Most TCR sequences were seen in very few donors, while some public TCRs were found in many individuals. A further reported finding was that TCR beta sequences accurately predicted the HLA-A and HLA-B alleles for most subjects in the first cohort. Because counts were too low, 15 to 20 rarely observed V segments, including chromosome 9 orphons, were excluded from the earlier analysis of some 540 of the donors. At a false discovery rate of 0.05, a later analysis linked some 17,000 TCR beta sequences to specific HLA alleles. The classifier was reported to diagnose cytomegalovirus status with high specificity and sensitivity in both the original and validation cohorts. The cohort was sequenced for TCR beta chains only, and without alpha or paired-chain data the features that could be detected were limited. The only immune exposure information available for the cohort was CMV serostatus. Because some donors lacked HLA typing at each locus, the association tests relied only on the typed subset. The sequencing pipeline was judged likely to have produced a cluster of highly shared sequence variants as a technical artifact. In a later genetic analysis, fewer N-insertions in productive TCRs were reported among donors in an Asian-associated ancestry cluster than the roughly 710-donor mean. Assigning TCR associations to individual alleles was difficult when HLA alleles, especially DR and DQ, strongly co-occurred.

Sequenced input: PBMCs. This receptor was identified in a woman in her thirties or forties in good health and CMV-seropositive. The chain was built from TRBV7-9 and TRBJ2-7; no D gene is confidently identified. The encoded CDR3 is CASSPGSYEQYF. The nucleotides read TGTGCCAGCAGCCCCGGTTCCTACGAGCAGTACTTC.